The sequence of this TCR beta chain was determined in a study of T cells in Graves' hyperthyroidism and ophthalmopathy. Overall study results and limits: Blood held most thyroid clonotypes expanded above 0.001 frequency. A model of 13 V-J pairs discriminated ophthalmopathy from stable hyperthyroidism.

Losses at the gene ends were 6 bases for V and 5 bases for J; bases not matched to a gene: 12. Germline V gene sequence: CDR1 SNHLY, CDR2 FYNNEI. The CDR3 is 16 amino acids. With respect to this clonotype: Its antigen remains unidentified.

Researchers took RNA transcripts and amplified the TCR beta CDR3 regions from them. First-round RT-PCR targeting the TCR CDR3 was performed with the HTBI primer set. In TCRdb, the multiplex PCR reads were re-called with MiXCR into one record per CDR3 protein. The sample holds approximately 590,000 distinct CDR3 sequences, 35% to 55% seen once. V is TRBV2 and J is TRBJ1-4, with TRBD1 identical over 7 bases. The material sequenced was peripheral blood or thyroid tissue (not recorded which). This TCR was sampled from a woman under 30 with Graves' hyperthyroidism. The CDR3 reads CASRGGTATYNEKLFF. CDR3 nucleotides: TGTGCCAGCAGGGGGGGGACAGCCACCTACAATGAAAAACTGTTTTTT.